Presented here are 26 T cell receptor beta chains from one specimen sequenced in a study of blood T cell repertoires in COVID-19. Profiling relied on immunoSEQ multiplex PCR, and the TCRdb table lists in-frame clones only, not all of them. The sample records more than 300,000 clones, 90% to 95% being singletons. Material: peripheral blood. Receptors originate from a woman under 30 who had recovered from COVID-19.

This chain joins TRBV10-1 and TRBJ2-2; 8 nucleotides match TRBD1. The length of the CDR3 is 16 residues. Germline V gene sequence: CDR1 WNHNN, CDR2 SYGVQD (reference sequence). The ends lost 2 bases at V and 1 base at J; junction bases unmatched: 3. CDR3 amino acids: CASSEKTGVNTGELFF. The CDR3 DNA is TGCGCCAGCAGTGAGAAGACAGGGGTGAACACCGGGGAGCTGTTTTTT.

The rearrangement joins TRBV7-9 to TRBJ2-1, with D possibly TRBD2 on 5 matching bases. Trimming pared 4 bases from V and 8 bases from J, leaving 15 bases between. The germline V gene has CDR1 SEHNR and CDR2 FQNEAQ (reference sequence). The CDR3 is 14 residues long. The CDR3 loop is CASSSALERDEQFF. CDR3 DNA: TGTGCCAGCAGCTCAGCACTAGAGAGGGATGAGCAGTTCTTC.

The CDR3 bases are TGCGCCAGCAGCCCCCGGTCAGGGGGCGTTACTGAAGCTTTCTTT. Its translation is CASSPRSGGVTEAFF. The chain recombines TRBV4-3 with TRBJ1-1; 8 positions match TRBD1. The CDR3 runs 15 residues. Germline lookup yields CDR1 LGHNA and CDR2 YSLEER. J lost 5 bases, V lost 4 bases, and 9 bases had no gene match.

The V and J genes are TRBV4-3 and TRBJ2-1, with 9 bases that match TRBD2. Germline V lookup: CDR1 LGHNA, CDR2 YSLEER. Trimming removed 4 bases from V and 3 bases from J; junction bases left unmatched: 4. The CDR3 is 15 residues long. This CDR3 reads CASSPTSGFYNEQFF. Here the CDR3 DNA reads TGCGCCAGCAGCCCAACTAGCGGGTTCTACAATGAGCAGTTCTTC.

The chain is built from TRBV9 and TRBJ2-3, with TRBD2 as a possible D gene (6 bases). This CDR3 comprises 17 residues. The germline V gene encodes CDR1 SGDLS and CDR2 YYNGEE. The V end was cut by 0 bases, the J end by 3 bases, with 17 bases between. This CDR3 reads CASSVGEAKRWTDTQYF. In nucleotides, the CDR3 is TGTGCCAGCAGCGTAGGGGAGGCCAAAAGGTGGACAGATACGCAGTATTTT.

This clone was seen a single time. This sequence joins TRBV12-5 and TRBJ2-2; a weak D match, TRBD1 (5 bases). The germline V gene encodes CDR1 LGHNT and CDR2 FRNRAP. Trimming removed 6 bases at V and 1 base at J, with 9 bases between. This CDR3 region has 14 residues. CDR3 nucleotide sequence: TGTGCTAGTGGGCGTACAGGGAACACCGGGGAGCTGTTTTTT. As protein: CASGRTGNTGELFF.

The gene calls are TRBV5-1 and TRBJ1-2, with TRBD1 identical over 8 bases. CDR1 is SGHRS, CDR2 YFSETQ, per germline. This CDR3 region has 13 residues. Germline trimming cut 6 bases from V and 7 bases from J; bases unmatched to any gene: 8. The CDR3 nucleotides are TGCGCCAGCAACGAGCAGGGGGCAGGTGGCTACACCTTC. Translation: CASNEQGAGGYTF.

The rearrangement uses TRBV10-1 and TRBJ2-2; TRBD2 aligns across 11 bases. Germline V gene sequence: CDR1 WNHNN, CDR2 SYGVQD (reference sequence). The CDR3 consists of 16 residues. After removal of 6 bases from V and 6 bases from J, the junction contained 9 bases not matched to a gene. This CDR3 is CASRISSGRHPGELFF. DNA of the CDR3: TGCGCCAGCAGAATATCTAGCGGGAGGCATCCCGGGGAGCTGTTTTTT.

This clone came up once. The chain recombines TRBV30 with TRBJ1-5; D gene unclear. V was cut by 2 bases and J by 5 bases, with 13 bases left in between. Germline CDR1 GTSNPN, CDR2 SVGIG (reference sequence). This CDR3 is built from 14 residues. In DNA, the CDR3 is TGTGCCTGGAGTAGGGCGGGGTACCATCAGCCCCAGCATTTT. Translated: CAWSRAGYHQPQHF.

V is TRBV12-3 or TRBV12-4 and J is TRBJ2-3; D is undetermined. This CDR3 spans 12 amino acids. Trimming removed 9 bases from V and 2 bases from J, with 9 bases in between. CDR3 in amino acids: CASGQVTDTQYF. CDR3 bases: TGTGCCAGTGGGCAGGTCACAGATACGCAGTATTTT.

The chain has TRBV5-8 and TRBJ2-7; 12 bases align to TRBD2. This CDR3 comprises 16 residues. Germline V gives CDR1 SGHTS, CDR2 YDEGEE. V lost 4 bases and J lost 1; bases outside the gene matches: 6. Written as DNA, the CDR3 is TGTGCCAGCAGCGGGGGACTAGCGGGCAAGTCCTACGAGCAGTACGTC. Translation: CASSGGLAGKSYEQYV.

This rearrangement joins TRBV12-3 or TRBV12-4 to TRBJ2-2, with 7 bases matching TRBD2. The CDR3 contains 13 residues. V shed 8 bases and J 5 bases; nucleotides not matched to a gene: 5. The CDR3 DNA reads as TGTGCCAGCCTTACGCGGGGGACCGGGGAGCTGTTTTTT. Translating gives CASLTRGTGELFF.

The rearrangement joins TRBV6-2 or TRBV6-3 to TRBJ2-5; 8 bases fit TRBD2. The V gene's germline CDR1 is MNHEY and CDR2 SVGEGT. V lost 6 bases and J lost 5; bases outside the gene matches: 11. The CDR3 loop spans 15 amino acids. CDR3 region: CASRPLAGSEETQYF. The CDR3 DNA reads as TGTGCCAGCAGACCTTTAGCGGGATCTGAGGAGACCCAGTACTTC.

The V and J genes are TRBV5-1 and TRBJ1-6; 9 bases line up with TRBD1. V was clipped by 4 bases and J by 14 bases; unmatched bases: 13. Germline V CDR1 and CDR2: SGHRS, YFSETQ. CDR3 size: 15 residues. The CDR3 region is CASSPAGQGTWSLHF. CDR3 DNA: TGCGCCAGCAGCCCCGCGGGACAGGGTACGTGGTCCCTCCACTTT.

The rearrangement links TRBV9 to TRBJ2-3, with D perhaps TRBD2 (7 bases). This CDR3 is built from 17 residues. The V gene lost 0 bases and the J gene lost 2 bases, with 16 bases spanning the gap. Germline loops: CDR1 SGDLS, CDR2 YYNGEE. CDR3 sequence (DNA): TGTGCCAGCAGCGTAGAGGCGAGGGGGGGACCCACAGATACGCAGTATTTT. Translating gives CASSVEARGGPTDTQYF.

The rearrangement links TRBV4-1 to TRBJ1-2, with 9 bases that match TRBD1. This CDR3 region has 15 residues. Germline V CDR1 and CDR2: MGHRA, YSYEKL. V gave up 1 base and J gave up 4 bases; unmatched junction bases: 4. The CDR3 is CASSQAETGGYGYTF. The CDR3 nucleotides are TGCGCCAGCAGCCAAGCTGAGACAGGGGGCTATGGCTACACCTTC.

J is TRBJ1-1 and V is TRBV11-3, with D maybe TRBD1 (5 bases). Trimming stripped 6 bases from V and 2 bases from J, with 10 bases between. The germline CDR1 and CDR2 sequences are SGHNT and YENEEA. This CDR3 region has 13 residues. CDR3 nucleotides: TGTGCCAGCAGGCGGGACTTCAACACTGAAGCTTTCTTT. Translated: CASRRDFNTEAFF. Using reference TRBV11-3 and TRBJ1-1 for the parts outside the CDR3, the full variable domain is EAGVVQSPRYKIIEKKQPVAFWCNPISGHNTLYWYLQNLGQGPELLIRYENEEAVDDSQLPKDRFSAERLKGVDSTLKIQPAELGDSAVYLCASRRDFNTEAFFGQGTRLTVV.

The J gene is TRBJ2-3, the V gene TRBV9, with D maybe TRBD1 (8 bases). V gave up 3 bases and J gave up 2 bases, with 13 bases separating them. Germline loops: CDR1 SGDLS, CDR2 YYNGEE. The CDR3 length is 15 residues. The CDR3 DNA reads TGTGCCAGCAGCGGGACAGGGAGGGTCACAGATACGCAGTATTTT. The encoded protein is CASSGTGRVTDTQYF.

The genes are TRBV6-6 and TRBJ1-1; 9 bases are shared with TRBD1. V was clipped by 4 bases and J by 1 base; unmatched bases: 1. The CDR3 has 14 amino acids. Germline V gives CDR1 MNHNY, CDR2 SVGAGI (reference sequence). The CDR3 here is CASSWGQGNTEAFF. The CDR3 bases are TGTGCCAGCAGTTGGGGACAGGGGAACACTGAAGCTTTCTTT.

Details on this clone: The sample contains more than one DNA sequence encoding this CDR3. The chain joins TRBV20-1 to TRBJ2-1; a weak D match, TRBD2 (6 bases). The germline V gene encodes CDR1 DFQATT and CDR2 SNEGSKA (reference sequence). The CDR3 runs to 11 residues. Deletions cut 6 bases from V and 6 bases from J, with 9 bases between. DNA for the CDR3: TGCAGTGCGAGTAGCGGCAATGAGCAGTTCTTC. Translated: CSASSGNEQFF.

Regarding this clone: Distinct nucleotide sequences in the sample also encode this CDR3. The J gene is TRBJ1-1, the V gene TRBV27; 7 bases are a match to TRBD1. This CDR3 comprises 14 residues. The germline gives CDR1 MNHEY, CDR2 SMNVEV (reference sequence). The trim removed 3 bases at V and 4 bases at J, leaving 5 bases unmatched. Here the CDR3 DNA reads TGTGCCAGCAGTTTCCGAGGGGGCGGCACTGAAGCTTTCTTT. It yields the protein CASSFRGGGTEAFF.

The chain has TRBV4-3 and TRBJ1-1, with a possible D match to TRBD1 (6 bases). Trimming cost V 3 bases and J 0 bases, with 14 bases left between them. CDR1 LGHNA and CDR2 YSLEER come from the germline V gene. The CDR3 extends over 16 amino acids. The CDR3 here is CASSQGARGVNTEAFF. In DNA, the CDR3 is TGCGCCAGCAGCCAGGGGGCGCGGGGGGTGAACACTGAAGCTTTCTTT.

V and J are TRBV4-1 and TRBJ2-3, with 15 bases that match TRBD2. This CDR3 has 19 residues. J gave up 5 bases and V 1 base, and 10 bases lay outside the gene matches. Germline assignment: CDR1 MGHRA and CDR2 YSYEKL. The CDR3, as DNA: TGCGCCAGCAGCCAAGTACGGACTAGCGGGAGGGCCCTCTTAGATACGCAGTATTTT. As protein: CASSQVRTSGRALLDTQYF.

This chain uses TRBV4-3 with TRBJ2-3; the D gene is possibly TRBD2 (5 bases). This CDR3 has 15 residues. Trimming removed 1 base from V and 5 bases from J, with 13 bases in between. Germline V CDR1 and CDR2: LGHNA, YSLEER. CDR3 loop: CASSQGLGSGDTQYF. In DNA form, the CDR3 reads TGCGCCAGCAGCCAAGGCCTGGGGAGCGGAGATACGCAGTATTTT.

The rearrangement uses TRBV19 and TRBJ2-4, with a tentative D call TRBD2 (7 bases). V was shortened by 2 bases and J by 5 bases, with 13 bases between the two germline ends. In germline, CDR1 is LNHDA, CDR2 SQIVND (reference sequence). The CDR3 extends over 15 amino acids. The CDR3 reads CASSILRGGENIQYF. DNA of the CDR3: TGTGCCAGTAGTATACTAAGGGGGGGCGAAAACATTCAGTACTTC.

The CDR3: CSVDLQAPGVYGYTF. Here the CDR3 DNA reads TGCAGCGTGGATTTACAGGCGCCCGGAGTGTATGGCTACACCTTC. The chain joins TRBV29-1 to TRBJ1-2, with D perhaps matching TRBD1 (5 bases). From germline, CDR1 is SQVTM and CDR2 ANQGSEA. V lost 6 bases and J 5 bases, leaving 22 bases between the germline ends. This CDR3 is built from 15 residues.